One sample yielded the 24 T cell receptor beta chains listed below, sequenced in a study of regulatory T cells. Study results and limitations: In CD3G-deficient patients, conventional CD4+ T cells were enriched for hydrophobic CDR3 residues at positions 6 and 7.

The PCR used 52 TRBV and 13 TRBJ primers. Repertoires were generated with immunoSEQ multiplex PCR, while TCRdb's copy carries only in-frame clones and drops some. The data contain 25,000 or so clones, about 88% of them seen just once; the ten biggest clones take up approximately 1.3%. No antigen has been assigned to these receptors. The sequenced sample was conventional CD4+ T cells sorted from blood. All receptors come from a child under 18 with CD3G deficiency.

The V call is TRBV6-4, the J call TRBJ2-7, with TRBD1 as a possible D gene (6 bases). From germline, CDR1 is MRHNA and CDR2 SNTAGT. The CDR3 runs 15 residues. Trimming pared 3 bases from V and 0 bases from J, leaving 12 bases between. The DNA of the CDR3 is TGTGCCAGCAGTGAGGTGGACAGCCCCTCCTACGAGCAGTACTTC. This translates into CASSEVDSPSYEQYF.

This rearrangement joins TRBV5-1 to TRBJ2-5, with D possibly being TRBD1 or TRBD2 (5 bases each). The assigned J gene may be wrong: the sequence end matches TRBJ2-7 better. The germline V gene has CDR1 SGHRS and CDR2 YFSETQ. The CDR3 loop spans 13 amino acids. The CDR3 loop is CASSLSRGDEQYF. CDR3 nucleotides: TGCGCCAGCAGCTTGTCGAGGGGCGACGAGCAGTACTTC.

The genes are TRBV6-4 and TRBJ2-4; 8 positions match TRBD2. Unmatched junction bases numbered 24, after V lost 2 bases and J lost 3 bases. Germline V gives CDR1 MRHNA, CDR2 SNTAGT. This CDR3 is 22 amino acids long. The CDR3 DNA is TGTGCCAGCAGTGACCTGACAGCAGGGATAGCGGGACGGCGATCGGGCAAAAACATTCAGTACTTC. The encoded protein is CASSDLTAGIAGRRSGKNIQYF.

This chain uses TRBV5-1 with TRBJ2-7; 8 bases align to TRBD2. Losses at the gene ends were 0 bases for V and 6 bases for J; bases not matched to a gene: 2. Germline values: CDR1 SGHRS, CDR2 YFSETQ. This CDR3 comprises 13 residues. The CDR3 sequence is CASSLDGRGEQYF. CDR3 coding DNA: TGCGCCAGCAGCTTGGACGGGAGGGGCGAGCAGTACTTC.

CDR3 in DNA: TGTGCCAGCAGCCCCCTTCGGGACAGGGTCAATGAGCAGTTCTTC. Protein: CASSPLRDRVNEQFF. The V call is TRBV7-9, the J call TRBJ2-1; 9 bases fit TRBD1. There are 15 residues in the CDR3. J was trimmed by 6 bases and V by 5 bases; bases with no gene match: 8. CDR1 SEHNR and CDR2 FQNEAQ come from the germline V gene (reference sequence).

The sample holds a few counts of this clone. The chain combines TRBV19 with TRBJ2-2, with TRBD1 matching over 8 bases. The germline V gene has CDR1 LNHDA and CDR2 SQIVND (reference sequence). The CDR3 runs 14 residues. Trimming at V came to 6 bases and at J to 5 bases, leaving 5 bases not matched to a gene. The CDR3, as DNA: TGTGCCAGTAGGCCAGGGGGCGCGACCGGGGAGCTGTTTTTT. Translating gives CASRPGGATGELFF.

The chain combines TRBV28 with TRBJ2-2, with a possible D match to TRBD1 (7 bases). V lost 5 bases, J lost 5 bases, and 15 bases lay in between. This CDR3 is 15 amino acids long. Germline lookup yields CDR1 MDHEN and CDR2 SYDVKM. CDR3 coding DNA: TGTGCCAGCAGTAGACGACAGGGACTGACCGGGGAGCTGTTTTTT. It translates to CASSRRQGLTGELFF.

The chain joins TRBV7-9 to TRBJ2-5; D is possibly TRBD1 (5 bases). Germline V gives CDR1 SEHNR, CDR2 FQNEAQ (reference sequence). The CDR3 loop spans 15 amino acids. V was shortened by 1 base and J by 4 bases, with 13 bases between the two germline ends. CDR3 region: CASSLEGKGGETQYF. In nucleotides, the CDR3 is TGTGCCAGCAGCTTAGAGGGGAAAGGCGGAGAGACCCAGTACTTC.

The chain's CDR3 is CASSRRGQLAYYQPQHF. The CDR3 DNA reads TGTGCCAGCAGTCGCCGGGGACAGCTAGCTTACTATCAGCCCCAGCATTTT. This chain joins TRBV28 and TRBJ1-5; 7 bases are a match to TRBD1. V lost 5 bases to trimming and J lost 5 bases; unmatched junction nucleotides: 15. Germline CDR1 MDHEN, CDR2 SYDVKM. The CDR3 sequence is 17 residues long. The whole variable domain, filled in from reference TRBV28 and TRBJ1-5, reads DVKVTQSSRYLVKRTGEKVFLECVQDMDHENMFWYRQDPGLGLRLIYFSYDVKMKEKGDIPEGYSVSREKKERFSLILESASTNQTSMYLCASSRRGQLAYYQPQHFGDGTRLSIL.

This chain joins TRBV7-8 and TRBJ2-1; 7 positions match TRBD2. The CDR3 contains 14 residues. Germline CDR1 and CDR2: SGHVS and FQNEAQ. The junction had 5 bases not matched to a gene; V was cut back by 3 bases and J by 6 bases. For the CDR3, the DNA is TGTGCCAGCAGCTTTGGCGGGAGAGTCAATGAGCAGTTCTTC. Translation: CASSFGGRVNEQFF.

The chain combines TRBV27 with TRBJ2-2; 8 bases are a match to TRBD2. CDR1 and CDR2 from the germline V gene are MNHEY and SMNVEV (reference sequence). The ends lost 2 bases at V and 4 bases at J; junction bases unmatched: 0. The CDR3 consists of 14 residues. The CDR3 region has the DNA TGTGCCAGCAGTTTACTAGCGGGCACCGGGGAGCTGTTTTTT. Translating gives CASSLLAGTGELFF.

The chain carries TRBV9 and TRBJ2-3; D unclear. Germline V gene data show CDR1 as SGDLS and CDR2 as YYNGEE. The CDR3 is 13 amino acids. V was cut by 3 bases and J by 4 bases, with 9 bases left in between. In DNA, the CDR3 is TGTGCCAGCAGCGCGCGGATATCAGATACGCAGTATTTT. It translates to CASSARISDTQYF.

Only one count was recorded for this clone. The chain couples TRBV28 to TRBJ1-5; D gene uncertain. The germline gives CDR1 MDHEN, CDR2 SYDVKM. The CDR3 runs to 14 residues. V was trimmed by 4 bases and J by 9 bases, leaving 16 bases between them. CDR3 sequence: CASSSAGSIRPQHF. Here the CDR3 DNA reads TGTGCCAGCAGTTCCGCCGGGTCTATTAGGCCCCAGCATTTT.

This chain uses TRBV28 with TRBJ2-3; D is unresolved. The V gene's germline CDR1 is MDHEN and CDR2 SYDVKM. The CDR3 has 12 amino acids. Trimming shortened V by 3 bases and J by 8 bases, and 9 bases separated the two germline ends. This chain's CDR3 is CASSFMGGTQYF. In DNA, the CDR3 is TGTGCCAGCAGTTTCATGGGCGGTACGCAGTATTTT.

The chain has TRBV7-9 and TRBJ2-5; D unresolved. CDR3 size: 11 residues. Trimming removed 5 bases at V and 1 base at J, with 2 bases between. Germline V gene lookup returns CDR1 SEHNR and CDR2 FQNEAQ (reference sequence). For the CDR3, the DNA is TGTGCCAGCAGCATCCAAGAGACCCAGTACTTC. Its protein product is CASSIQETQYF.

The V call is TRBV6-1, the J call TRBJ2-3; TRBD2 matches at 7 bases. In germline, CDR1 is MNHNS, CDR2 SASEGT. CDR3 size: 16 residues. J lost 7 bases, V lost 2 bases, and 12 bases had no gene match. As DNA, the CDR3 is TGTGCCAGCAGTGAAATGACTAGCTGGAGTAGGAATACGCAGTATTTT. It translates to CASSEMTSWSRNTQYF.

The chain uses TRBV28 and TRBJ1-2, with 10 bases lining up with TRBD1. Looked up from germline, CDR1 is MDHEN and CDR2 is SYDVKM. The trim removed 4 bases at V and 4 bases at J, leaving 9 bases unmatched. The CDR3 has 16 residues. CDR3 coding DNA: TGTGCCAGCAGTTCTCCCCGGACAGGGGGGGCCTATGGCTACACCTTC. Its protein product is CASSSPRTGGAYGYTF.

The CDR3 nucleotides are TGTGCCAGCAGTTCGGACTTTCCCTACGAGCAGTACTTC. Translation gives CASSSDFPYEQYF. V gene TRBV28 combines with J gene TRBJ2-7; D perhaps matches TRBD2 (5 bases). The CDR3 runs 13 residues. Deletions cut 4 bases from V and 2 bases from J, with 9 bases between. Germline V gene sequence: CDR1 MDHEN, CDR2 SYDVKM.

The CDR3 coding sequence is TGTGCCAGCAGTGATTATACGGCAGGAAAGAACGAGCAGTACTTC. As protein: CASSDYTAGKNEQYF. The chain uses TRBV6-1 and TRBJ2-7; no clear D gene. V gave up 3 bases and J gave up 5 bases, with 17 bases separating them. This CDR3 is built from 15 residues. Germline lookup yields CDR1 MNHNS and CDR2 SASEGT.

The rearrangement links TRBV5-1 to TRBJ2-5, with 11 nucleotides matching TRBD1. CDR1 and CDR2 from the germline V gene are SGHRS and YFSETQ. Germline trimming cut 0 bases from V and 2 bases from J; bases unmatched to any gene: 9. CDR3 length equals 18 residues. CDR3 sequence (DNA): TGCGCCAGCAGCTTGGTGGCCGGGACAGGGGGGACACAAGAGACCCAGTACTTC. Protein product: CASSLVAGTGGTQETQYF.

This clone has a single count. V is TRBV10-3 and J is TRBJ2-7; the match to TRBD2 covers 10 bases. In germline, CDR1 is ENHRY, CDR2 SYGVKD. CDR3 length equals 16 residues. J was trimmed by 7 bases and V by 3 bases; bases with no gene match: 12. The CDR3 here is CAISDPLAGEKVEQYF. The CDR3 coding sequence is TGTGCCATCAGTGACCCCCTAGCGGGAGAAAAGGTTGAGCAGTACTTC.

The rearrangement links TRBV10-3 to TRBJ2-1; the D gene is possibly TRBD2 (5 bases). Trimming took off 2 bases at V and 7 bases at J, with 9 bases between the two ends. The CDR3 extends over 13 amino acids. The germline V gene encodes CDR1 ENHRY and CDR2 SYGVKD. Here the CDR3 reads CAISENGGNEQFF. In nucleotides, the CDR3 is TGTGCCATCAGTGAGAACGGCGGGAATGAGCAGTTCTTC.

The J gene is TRBJ1-1, the V gene TRBV28; perhaps TRBD1 as D (5 bases). CDR1 MDHEN and CDR2 SYDVKM come from the germline V gene. The V end lost 3 bases, the J end lost 2 bases, and 10 bases lay between the germline ends. The CDR3 loop spans 14 amino acids. The CDR3 is CASSLGGKNTEAFF. DNA for the CDR3: TGTGCCAGCAGTTTGGGGGGGAAAAACACTGAAGCTTTCTTT.

This clone was observed a few times. V gene TRBV25-1 combines with J gene TRBJ2-7; the D is unclear. There are 14 residues in the CDR3. V was clipped by 3 bases and J by 2 bases, with 11 bases between them. The germline gives CDR1 MGHDK, CDR2 SYGVNS. CDR3 amino acids: CASSEGDFPYEQYF. In DNA form, the CDR3 reads TGTGCCAGCAGTGAGGGTGACTTCCCCTACGAGCAGTACTTC.